The subject of this entry is one T cell receptor (beta chain). Antigen: not known. This specimen belongs to a study of cytomegalovirus exposure and HLA in healthy donors. The overall study: The 110 or so validation repertoires used a platform that matched the one used for the roughly 700 first-cohort repertoires, as a later analysis reported. General observations from the study: Investigators reported 150 to 200 TCR beta chains as tied to cytomegalovirus.

Here immunoSEQ multiplex PCR was the method, and the copy in TCRdb shows in-frame clones only, minus some. In the table there are about 180,000 clones, around 86% of which are singletons. The CDR3 is made up of 15 amino acids. The V and J ends lost 5 bases and 3 bases, in that order; junction bases with no gene match: 8. Looked up from germline, CDR1 is PRHDT and CDR2 is FYEKMQ (reference sequence). The specimen was PBMCs. V and J are TRBV13 and TRBJ2-7, with 9 bases that match TRBD2. The sequence derives from a man between 18 and 29 years old in good health and CMV-seropositive. CDR3 sequence: CASSRVAGEGYEQYF. DNA of the CDR3: TGTGCCAGCAGCCGCGTAGCGGGAGAAGGCTACGAGCAGTACTTC.